Below are 8 T cell receptor beta chains sequenced from a single sample in a study of identical twins. MiXCR was run by TCRdb on the 5' RACE reads, yielding one entry per CDR3 protein. The table has 350,000 to 500,000 distinct CDR3 sequences, roughly 18% seen once. The sample consisted of naive T cells sorted from blood. The receptors stem from a man aged 50 or older in good health.

This sequence joins TRBV5-5 and TRBJ1-5; the D gene is possibly TRBD1 (5 bases). Germline V CDR1 and CDR2: SGHKS, YYEKEE (reference sequence). This CDR3 has 15 amino acids. Trimming stripped 1 base from V and 0 bases from J, with 8 bases between. The CDR3 spells CASSLLGLSNQPQHF. The CDR3 coding sequence is TGTGCCAGCAGCTTGTTGGGACTTAGCAATCAGCCCCAGCATTTT.

This clonotype appeared a few times. V usage is TRBV7-9 and J usage is TRBJ2-1; D perhaps matches TRBD2 (5 bases). This CDR3 has 15 amino acids. Trimming pared 5 bases from V and 9 bases from J, leaving 20 bases between. CDR1 and CDR2 (germline): SEHNR, FQNEAQ (reference sequence). The CDR3, as DNA: TGTGCCAGCAGCGGGATGACTGCGGGTGGTCTTGAGCAGTTCTTC. It yields the protein CASSGMTAGGLEQFF. Full variable domain (remainder filled in from reference TRBV7-9 and TRBJ2-1): DTGVSQNPRHKITKRGQNVTFRCDPISEHNRLYWYRQTLGQGPEFLTYFQNEAQLEKSRLLSDRFSAERPKGSFSTLEIQRTEQGDSAMYLCASSGMTAGGLEQFFGPGTRLTVL.

The chain joins TRBV19 to TRBJ2-2; TRBD2 is a possible D gene (6 bases). The germline CDR1 and CDR2 sequences are LNHDA and SQIVND (reference sequence). The CDR3 sequence is 18 residues long. V lost 2 bases to trimming and J lost 0 bases, with 16 bases between them. The CDR3 DNA reads TGTGCCAGTAGTATAACATTTTTTAGCGGAACGAACACCGGGGAGCTGTTTTTT. This translates into CASSITFFSGTNTGELFF. Filled out from reference TRBV19 and TRBJ2-2, the complete variable domain reads DGGITQSPKYLFRKEGQNVTLSCEQNLNHDAMYWYRQDPGQGLRLIYYSQIVNDFQKGDIAEGYSVSREKKESFPLTVTSAQKNPTAFYLCASSITFFSGTNTGELFFGEGSRLTVL.

The gene calls are TRBV6-6 and TRBJ2-3, with a tentative D call TRBD2 (6 bases). The CDR3 has 12 amino acids. The V end was cut by 6 bases, the J end by 5 bases, with 9 bases between. From germline, CDR1 is MNHNY and CDR2 SVGAGI (reference sequence). The CDR3 loop is CASRLAEDTQYF. CDR3 DNA: TGTGCCAGCAGACTAGCCGAAGATACGCAGTATTTT.

The sample holds many counts of this clonotype. This chain links TRBV7-9 with TRBJ1-2; 8 bases match TRBD1. Losses at the gene ends were 2 bases for V and 2 bases for J; bases not matched to a gene: 1. CDR1 is SEHNR and CDR2 is FQNEAQ in the germline V gene (reference sequence). CDR3 length: 14 residues. CDR3 coding DNA: TGTGCCAGCAGCTTAACAGGGGGGAACTATGGCTACACCTTC. Translation gives CASSLTGGNYGYTF.

This clonotype was observed many times. The chain links TRBV29-1 to TRBJ2-7; D gene ambiguous. The CDR3 totals 14 residues. In germline, CDR1 is SQVTM, CDR2 ANQGSEA. V lost 1 base and J 2 bases, leaving 12 bases between the germline ends. CDR3 region: CSVEVALGTYEQYF. CDR3 bases: TGCAGCGTTGAAGTCGCTCTAGGGACCTACGAGCAGTACTTC.

This clonotype was detected a few times. The gene calls are TRBV6-2 or TRBV6-3 and TRBJ1-5; D not certain. Trimming cost V 3 bases and J 1 base, with 16 bases left between them. In germline, CDR1 is MNHEY, CDR2 SVGEGT. There are 17 residues in the CDR3. In nucleotides, the CDR3 is TGTGCCAGCAGTTATTCATTACTTTCCGAGAGCAATCAGCCCCAGCATTTT. Translation gives CASSYSLLSESNQPQHF.

The V call is TRBV29-1, the J call TRBJ1-1; tentative D call: TRBD1 (5 bases). This CDR3 has 13 amino acids. The germline gives CDR1 SQVTM, CDR2 ANQGSEA. V was cut by 7 bases and J by 0 bases, with 12 bases left in between. The CDR3: CSASGLLNTEAFF. In nucleotides, the CDR3 is TGCAGCGCGTCGGGACTCCTGAACACTGAAGCTTTCTTT. The full variable domain, completed using reference TRBV29-1 and TRBJ1-1, is SAVISQKPSRDICQRGTSLTIQCQVDSQVTMMFWYRQQPGQSLTLIATANQGSEATYESGFVIDKFPISRPNLTFSTLTVSNMSPEDSSIYLCSASGLLNTEAFFGQGTRLTVV.